This entry concerns a single TCR beta chain. No antigen is known for it. The data were taken from a study of radiation and T cells in renal cell carcinoma. Clones were read by immunoSEQ multiplex PCR, and TCRdb kept only the in-frame ones, dropping some. The table lists about 20,000 clones, roughly 62% of them singletons. Broader study findings: Dominant CDR3 motifs occupied more repertoire in irradiated than control tumors. Tumor samples were small regions of around 1 g.

With V trimmed by 5 bases and J by 5 bases, 7 bases remained unmatched. Germline V gene data show CDR1 as SGHDN and CDR2 as FVKESK. CDR3 length: 15 residues. Treatment defined: 15 Gy SBRT to primary tumor, nephrectomy 4 weeks later. The input for sequencing was tumor tissue, taken from a patient whose treatment included radiotherapy and nephrectomy. This receptor was taken from a woman in her seventies with renal cell carcinoma. The gene calls are TRBV14 and TRBJ2-5; 11 positions match TRBD2. CDR3 loop: CASSSLLAGDETQYF. CDR3 nucleotide sequence: TGTGCCAGCAGCTCCCTACTAGCGGGGGATGAGACCCAGTACTTC.